This T cell receptor beta chain was observed in a study of shared clonotypes between healthy human individuals. Regarding the study as a whole: Among the subsets, naive ones generally showed larger estimated richness than memory ones.

Each PCR replicate from the sorted subsets contained around 200 ng DNA, which is 30,000 or so T cell genomes. The protocol was immunoSEQ multiplex PCR, while the TCRdb copy is restricted to in-frame clones and leaves out a portion. The sample holds about 2.4 million clones, more than 85% seen once. Worth noting for this clone: Its target is not known. A much larger clone is a single base away; this may be a read error. Other nucleotide sequences from this sample produce the same CDR3.

The healthy adult donors were HIV-negative and reported no recent acute infections or vaccinations. CD4+ cells underwent separation, giving CD45RA+ naive and CD45RA-negative memory subsets. V shed 6 bases and J shed 7 bases, with 10 bases lying between them. This CDR3 has 12 amino acids. Per germline, CDR1 MDHEN and CDR2 SYDVKM. The chain joins TRBV28 to TRBJ2-1; D may be TRBD1 (6 bases). The sequenced sample was naive CD4+ T cells from PBMCs. Subset denoted: CD45RA+ positively selected. The clonotype originates from a man younger than 35 in good health. Some clones in this sample may be carry-over from other donors' samples. The CDR3 DNA follows: TGTGCCAGCAGCCCACAGGGAAATGAGCAGTTCTTC. Amino acid sequence: CASSPQGNEQFF.